What follows is one T cell receptor beta chain and its context. Its matching antigen is unknown. This specimen comes from a study of human T cells and chemical hapten exposure. In the study overall: Across the whole study, which lasted about 6 months, patients were given diphenylcyclopropenone on the scalp once a week.

Findings and caveats of the study: There were significantly more large CDR3 similarity clusters among expanded TCRs than among controls.

The time point was: patch test 1, 2 weeks after DPC sensitization. Indicated treatment: therapeutic diphenylcyclopropenone sensitization with weekly scalp DPC. TCRdb analysed the RACE reads with MiXCR anew, one entry per CDR3 protein. The sample carries under 200,000 distinct CDR3 sequences, about 14% recorded once. The junction had 1 base not matched to a gene; V was cut back by 2 bases and J by 9 bases. The CDR3 spans 13 residues. CDR1 is SGHVS and CDR2 is FNYEAQ in the germline V gene. The material was whole blood, obtained in connection with sensitization to the hapten diphenylcyclopropenone (DPC). This TCR was sampled from a woman aged 30 to 39 with alopecia areata. Some clones in this sample may be carry-over from other donors' samples. This chain joins TRBV7-6 and TRBJ2-1, with 10 bases fitting TRBD2. CDR3 in DNA: TGTGCCAGCAGCTTAATAGCGGGGGGTGAGCAGTTCTTC. Protein sequence: CASSLIAGGEQFF.